This entry lists 18 T cell receptor beta chains sequenced from one sample in a study of OX40 agonist ivuxolimab in advanced cancers. Clones were sequenced by immunoSEQ multiplex PCR, and TCRdb holds only the in-frame ones, with some missing. The profile covers about 59,000 clones, with 85% to 95% appearing a single time and roughly 13% taken by the ten largest. The sequencing used CD4+ or CD8+ T cells sorted from blood, collected in a trial of the OX40 agonist ivuxolimab. These receptor sequences come from an adult with an advanced solid tumor such as melanoma, head and neck, liver or kidney cancer.

The V call is TRBV28, the J call TRBJ1-2; D is possibly TRBD1 (5 bases). The germline CDR1 and CDR2 sequences are MDHEN and SYDVKM. The CDR3 length is 13 residues. Trimming left V 3 bases short and J 7 bases short, with 12 bases between. DNA of the CDR3: TGTGCCAGCAGTTTCGGAGGGGCGCTTGGCTACACCTTC. This gives the protein CASSFGGALGYTF.

This chain links TRBV2 with TRBJ1-5, with a weak D call TRBD1 (5 bases). Germline V gene data show CDR1 as SNHLY and CDR2 as FYNNEI. There are 17 residues in the CDR3. V lost 6 bases and J lost 4, with 22 bases in between. CDR3 loop: CASRGRGFAALNQPQHF. The CDR3 DNA follows: TGTGCCAGCAGGGGGAGGGGTTTTGCCGCTCTGAATCAGCCCCAGCATTTT.

This chain uses TRBV5-1 with TRBJ2-7; D unresolved. Looked up from germline, CDR1 is SGHRS and CDR2 is YFSETQ. The V and J ends lost 5 bases and 3 bases respectively, with 15 bases between them. There are 14 residues in the CDR3. As DNA, the CDR3 is TGCGCCAGCAGTCGAACAGCCGAAGGCTACGAGCAGTACTTC. It is translated as CASSRTAEGYEQYF.

V is TRBV27 and J is TRBJ2-7, with 10 bases fitting TRBD2. V trimming: 5 bases; J trimming: 4 bases; junction bases outside the gene matches: 5. In germline, CDR1 is MNHEY, CDR2 SMNVEV (reference sequence). The CDR3 is 14 residues long. This CDR3 reads CASSTASGSYEQYF. As DNA, the CDR3 is TGTGCCAGCAGTACCGCTAGCGGGAGTTACGAGCAGTACTTC.

Here the CDR3 reads CASSSLGLARNNEQFF. CDR3 nucleotides: TGTGCCAGCAGCTCACTGGGACTAGCCCGTAACAATGAGCAGTTCTTC. This chain connects TRBV13 to TRBJ2-1, with 9 positions matching TRBD2. The CDR3 contains 16 residues. V lost 4 bases, J lost 5 bases, and 9 bases stayed unmatched. Germline CDR1 and CDR2: PRHDT and FYEKMQ (reference sequence).

The V call is TRBV5-8, the J call TRBJ1-1; D not resolved. CDR1 SGHTS and CDR2 YDEGEE come from the germline V gene. The CDR3 runs 14 residues. V was shortened by 4 bases and J by 4 bases, with 14 bases between the two germline ends. The CDR3 sequence is CASSVGFGITEAFF. The CDR3 DNA reads TGTGCCAGCAGCGTAGGGTTCGGTATCACTGAAGCTTTCTTT.

V is TRBV6-5 and J is TRBJ2-1, with D perhaps matching TRBD1 (5 bases). The V gene lost 4 bases and the J gene lost 7 bases, with 14 bases spanning the gap. This CDR3 spans 14 amino acids. The germline gives CDR1 MNHEY, CDR2 SVGAGI. In DNA, the CDR3 is TGTGCCAGCAGTTCATTAGCAGGGATGAATGAGCAGTTCTTC. As protein: CASSSLAGMNEQFF.

This chain links TRBV5-1 with TRBJ1-1; 10 bases map to TRBD1. Trimming took 4 bases from V and 3 from J; bases not matched to a gene: 9. The CDR3 is 16 amino acids. CDR1 and CDR2 (germline): SGHRS, YFSETQ. The CDR3 DNA follows: TGCGCCAGCAGCCCGGGGACAGGGGAAGGGGACACTGAAGCTTTCTTT. Translating gives CASSPGTGEGDTEAFF.

In this sample, this clone turned up once. This chain connects TRBV7-9 to TRBJ2-1; D uncertain. V gave up 1 base and J gave up 8 bases, with 12 bases separating them. The CDR3 spans 14 residues. Germline CDR1 SEHNR, CDR2 FQNEAQ (reference sequence). CDR3 in amino acids: CASSLVRSYDEQFF. The DNA for the CDR3 is TGTGCCAGCAGCTTAGTTAGGAGTTACGATGAGCAGTTCTTC.

The count of this clone is one. V gene TRBV29-1 combines with J gene TRBJ2-7; TRBD1 matches at 10 bases. Germline V lookup: CDR1 SQVTM, CDR2 ANQGSEA. With V trimmed by 7 bases and J by 4 bases, 4 bases remained unmatched. This CDR3 is 12 amino acids long. For the CDR3, the DNA is TGCAGCGCCCGGGACAGGGGTTACGAGCAGTACTTC. Translating gives CSARDRGYEQYF.

This clone has just one count. The CDR3 loop reads CASSRDRGYNEQFF. CDR3 bases: TGCGCCAGCAGCCGGGACAGGGGCTACAATGAGCAGTTCTTC. The chain combines TRBV10-1 with TRBJ2-1; TRBD1 matches 10 bases. Per germline, CDR1 WNHNN and CDR2 SYGVQD (reference sequence). After removal of 6 bases from V and 3 bases from J, the junction contained 2 bases not matched to a gene. The CDR3 runs 14 residues.

This chain uses TRBV4-2 with TRBJ2-1, with 10 bases identical to TRBD1. CDR3 size: 19 residues. The trim removed 2 bases at V and 15 bases at J, leaving 25 bases unmatched. In germline, CDR1 is LGHNA, CDR2 YNFKEQ. The CDR3 bases are TGTGCCAGCAGCCAAAGATCACTCCGGGACAGGGGCCTACTAGACGATCCGTTCTTC. It codes for CASSQRSLRDRGLLDDPFF.

The CDR3 bases are TGTGCCAGCCAAGGCAGCGGGAGAGAGACCCAGTACTTC. It yields the protein CASQGSGRETQYF. The V call is TRBV14, the J call TRBJ2-5, with 8 bases that match TRBD2. Looked up from germline, CDR1 is SGHDN and CDR2 is FVKESK. V lost 8 bases and J lost 4; bases outside the gene matches: 6. This CDR3 spans 13 amino acids.

The table lists this clone with a few counts. The chain has TRBV6-6 and TRBJ2-3, with D tentatively TRBD1 or TRBD2 (6 bases each). Germline V gene data show CDR1 as MNHNY and CDR2 as SVGAGI (reference sequence). Trimming took off 0 bases at V and 2 bases at J, with 12 bases between the two ends. This CDR3 spans 16 amino acids. CDR3 nucleotide sequence: TGTGCCAGCAGTTACTCGGTGGGGGGCCCCACAGATACGCAGTATTTT. It translates to CASSYSVGGPTDTQYF.

The chain has TRBV18 and TRBJ1-1; 9 bases line up with TRBD1. In germline, CDR1 is KGHSH, CDR2 LQKENI. The CDR3 is made up of 15 amino acids. Trimming cost V 6 bases and J 5 bases; bases outside gene matches: 10. CDR3 coding DNA: TGTGCCAGCTCTCATCGGACAGGGGAAGGTACTGAAGCTTTCTTT. Translating gives CASSHRTGEGTEAFF.

The chain links TRBV16 to TRBJ2-7; the match to TRBD2 covers 7 bases. Germline loops: CDR1 KGHSY, CDR2 FQNENV. J was trimmed by 4 bases and V by 7 bases; bases with no gene match: 7. There are 13 residues in the CDR3. The CDR3 loop reads CASTPGGGYEQYF. The DNA for the CDR3 is TGTGCCAGCACCCCGGGAGGAGGTTACGAGCAGTACTTC.

This rearrangement joins TRBV2 to TRBJ2-5; D might be TRBD2 (6 bases). This CDR3 is built from 19 residues. The germline V gene has CDR1 SNHLY and CDR2 FYNNEI. The V end lost 11 bases, the J end lost 5 bases, and 36 bases lay between the germline ends. As DNA, the CDR3 is TGTGCCGCAAGGGGACCAGCGGGCCCCGGGGCTTTACTCGGGGAGACCCAGTACTTC. Residues: CAARGPAGPGALLGETQYF. Looking up the rest from reference TRBV2 and TRBJ2-5 gives the full variable domain: EPEVTQTPSHQVTQMGQEVILRCVPISNHLYFYWYRQILGQKVEFLVSFYNNEISEKSEIFDDQFSVERPDGSNFTLKIRSTKLEDSAMYFCAARGPAGPGALLGETQYFGPGTRLLVL.

V usage is TRBV28 and J usage is TRBJ2-7; D remains ambiguous. V gave up 6 bases and J gave up 0 bases, with 9 bases separating them. The length of the CDR3 is 13 residues. Per germline, CDR1 MDHEN and CDR2 SYDVKM. CDR3 coding DNA: TGTGCCAGCAGCCGACCCATCTCCTACGAGCAGTACTTC. Translating it yields CASSRPISYEQYF. The whole variable domain, remainder taken from reference TRBV28 and TRBJ2-7, is DVKVTQSSRYLVKRTGEKVFLECVQDMDHENMFWYRQDPGLGLRLIYFSYDVKMKEKGDIPEGYSVSREKKERFSLILESASTNQTSMYLCASSRPISYEQYFGPGTRLTVT.